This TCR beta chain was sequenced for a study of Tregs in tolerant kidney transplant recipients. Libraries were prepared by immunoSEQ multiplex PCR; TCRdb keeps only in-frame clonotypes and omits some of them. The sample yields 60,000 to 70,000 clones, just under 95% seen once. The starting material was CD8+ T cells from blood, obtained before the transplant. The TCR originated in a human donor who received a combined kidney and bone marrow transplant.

The CDR3 protein is CASSLAPNQPQHF. CDR3 DNA sequence: TGTGCCAGCAGCTTGGCACCAAATCAGCCCCAGCATTTT. The chain carries TRBV7-6 and TRBJ1-5; D not certain. Germline V gene lookup returns CDR1 SGHVS and CDR2 FNYEAQ. The V end was cut by 3 bases, the J end by 4 bases, with 7 bases between. The CDR3 runs 13 residues.